This T cell receptor beta chain was sequenced for a study of blood T cell repertoires in COVID-19. Study-level background: T cells, B-cell-depleted T cells, or PBMCs provided the cDNA or gDNA that served as material.

Per the original data handling: Nucleated cell number was recorded as an estimate derived from reference gene primer amplification. The method was immunoSEQ multiplex PCR; TCRdb's version includes in-frame clones alone and lacks a portion of them. The DNA was the basis for D and trimming; V, J and clone size are from that table. The sample has 350,000 to 400,000 clones, roughly 92% seen once; the top ten hold about 0.78%. V lost 3 bases, J lost 3 bases, and 9 bases lay in between. The CDR3 has 13 residues. Germline V gene sequence: CDR1 WNHNN, CDR2 SYGVQD (reference sequence). Ages ranged from roughly 18 to 100 years, with residence in about two dozen US areas. Participants' own reports of clinical history determined their cohort assignment.

The receptor was isolated from a woman aged 40 to 50 who had been exposed to COVID-19. The sequenced sample consisted of PBMCs or T cells enriched from blood (not recorded which). The V gene is TRBV10-1, the J gene TRBJ2-7; D remains ambiguous. DNA of the CDR3: TGCGCCAGCAGTGAACGGCCAGGCTACGAGCAGTACTTC. Amino acid sequence: CASSERPGYEQYF.